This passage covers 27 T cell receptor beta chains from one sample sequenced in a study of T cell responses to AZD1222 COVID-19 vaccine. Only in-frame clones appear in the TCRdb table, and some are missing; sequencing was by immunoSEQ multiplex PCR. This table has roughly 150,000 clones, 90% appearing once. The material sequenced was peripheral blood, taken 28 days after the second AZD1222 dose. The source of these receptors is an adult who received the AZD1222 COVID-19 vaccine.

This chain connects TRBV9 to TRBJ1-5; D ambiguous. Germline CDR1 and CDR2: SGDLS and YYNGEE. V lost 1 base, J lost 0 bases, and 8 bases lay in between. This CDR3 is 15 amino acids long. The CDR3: CASSVSGDSNQPQHF. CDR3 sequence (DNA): TGTGCCAGCAGCGTATCTGGGGATAGCAATCAGCCCCAGCATTTT.

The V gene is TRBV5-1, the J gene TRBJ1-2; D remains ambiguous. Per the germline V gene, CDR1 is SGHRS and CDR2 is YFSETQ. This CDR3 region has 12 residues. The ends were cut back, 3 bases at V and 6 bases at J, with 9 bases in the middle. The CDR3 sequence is CASSSDRHGYTF. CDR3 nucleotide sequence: TGCGCCAGCAGCTCAGACCGGCATGGCTACACCTTC.

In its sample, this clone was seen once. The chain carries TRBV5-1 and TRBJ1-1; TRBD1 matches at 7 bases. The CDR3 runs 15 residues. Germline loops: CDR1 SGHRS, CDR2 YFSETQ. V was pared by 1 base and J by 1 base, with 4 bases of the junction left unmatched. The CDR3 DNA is TGCGCCAGCAGCTTGCTGGGACAGCCGAACACTGAAGCTTTCTTT. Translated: CASSLLGQPNTEAFF.

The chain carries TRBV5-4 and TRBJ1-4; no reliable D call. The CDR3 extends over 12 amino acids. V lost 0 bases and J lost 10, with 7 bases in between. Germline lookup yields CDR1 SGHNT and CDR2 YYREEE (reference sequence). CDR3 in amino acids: CASSLAGRKLFF. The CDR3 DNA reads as TGTGCCAGCAGCTTGGCGGGTAGAAAACTGTTTTTT.

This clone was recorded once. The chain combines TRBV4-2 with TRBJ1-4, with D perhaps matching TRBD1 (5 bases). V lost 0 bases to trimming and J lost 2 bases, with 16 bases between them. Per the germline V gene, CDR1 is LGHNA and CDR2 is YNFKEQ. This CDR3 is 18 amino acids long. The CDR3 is CASSQEGRAFSTNEKLFF. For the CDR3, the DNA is TGTGCCAGCAGCCAAGAAGGCAGGGCCTTTTCCACTAATGAAAAACTGTTTTTT.

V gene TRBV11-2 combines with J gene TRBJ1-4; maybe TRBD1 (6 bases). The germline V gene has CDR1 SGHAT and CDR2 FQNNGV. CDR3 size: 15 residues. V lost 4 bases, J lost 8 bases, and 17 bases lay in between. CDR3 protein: CASSSQVGGGEKLFF. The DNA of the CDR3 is TGTGCCAGCAGCTCTCAAGTAGGGGGAGGAGAAAAACTGTTTTTT.

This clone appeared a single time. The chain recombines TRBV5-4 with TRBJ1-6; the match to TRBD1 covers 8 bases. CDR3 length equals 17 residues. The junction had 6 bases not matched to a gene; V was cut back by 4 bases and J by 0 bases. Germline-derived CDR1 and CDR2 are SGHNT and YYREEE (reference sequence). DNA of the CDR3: TGTGCCAGCAGCGGGGACAGGTTGAGCTCCTATAATTCACCCCTCCACTTT. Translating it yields CASSGDRLSSYNSPLHF.

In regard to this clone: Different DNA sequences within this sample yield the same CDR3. CDR3 sequence (DNA): TGCGCCAGCAGCTTGGGACAATACGGCTACACCTTC. As protein: CASSLGQYGYTF. The V and J genes are TRBV5-1 and TRBJ1-2, with D uncertain. CDR3 size: 12 residues. Trimming took off 0 bases at V and 8 bases at J, with 8 bases between the two ends. Germline V CDR1 and CDR2: SGHRS, YFSETQ.

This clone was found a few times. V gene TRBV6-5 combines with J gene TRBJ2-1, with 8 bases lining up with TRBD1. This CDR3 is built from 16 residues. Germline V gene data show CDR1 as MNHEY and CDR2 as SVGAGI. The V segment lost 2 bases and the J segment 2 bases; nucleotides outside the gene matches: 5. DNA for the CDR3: TGTGCCAGCAGTTACCTACAGGGGGTCCCCTACAATGAGCAGTTCTTC. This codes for CASSYLQGVPYNEQFF.

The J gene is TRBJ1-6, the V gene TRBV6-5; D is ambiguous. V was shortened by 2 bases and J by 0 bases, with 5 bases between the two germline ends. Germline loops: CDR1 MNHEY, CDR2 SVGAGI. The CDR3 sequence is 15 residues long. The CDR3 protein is CASSYESSYNSPLHF. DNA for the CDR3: TGTGCCAGCAGTTACGAAAGCTCCTATAATTCACCCCTCCACTTT.

The CDR3, as DNA: TGTGCCAGCTCCTATACCGGACAGGGAAATTATGGCTACACCTTC. Its protein product is CASSYTGQGNYGYTF. The chain combines TRBV18 with TRBJ1-2; 8 nucleotides align to TRBD1. In germline, CDR1 is KGHSH, CDR2 LQKENI. V gave up 6 bases and J gave up 5 bases; unmatched junction bases: 11. The CDR3 sequence is 15 residues long. Together with reference TRBV18 and TRBJ1-2, the CDR3 gives the full variable domain: NAGVMQNPRHLVRRRGQEARLRCSPMKGHSHVYWYRQLPEEGLKFMVYLQKENIIDESGMPKERFSAEFPKEGPSILRIQQVVRGDSAAYFCASSYTGQGNYGYTFGSGTRLTVV.

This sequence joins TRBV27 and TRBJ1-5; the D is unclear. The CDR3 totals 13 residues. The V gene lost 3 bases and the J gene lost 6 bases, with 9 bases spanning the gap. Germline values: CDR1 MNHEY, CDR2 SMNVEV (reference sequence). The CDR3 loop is CASSLTWSQPQHF. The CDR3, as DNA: TGTGCCAGCAGTTTGACGTGGAGTCAGCCCCAGCATTTT.

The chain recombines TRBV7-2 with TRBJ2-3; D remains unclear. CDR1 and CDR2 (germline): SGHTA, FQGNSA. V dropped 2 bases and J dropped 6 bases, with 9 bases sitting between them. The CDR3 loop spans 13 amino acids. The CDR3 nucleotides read TGTGCCAGCAGCTTAAGTGGGTTGGATACGCAGTATTTT. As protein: CASSLSGLDTQYF.

DNA of the CDR3: TGTGCCAGCAGCTTAGCGCTTGAGGGTAGCTATGGCTACACCTTC. Translation: CASSLALEGSYGYTF. The chain is built from TRBV7-9 and TRBJ1-2; D remains unclear. The V end was cut by 0 bases, the J end by 4 bases, with 12 bases between. CDR1 is SEHNR, CDR2 FQNEAQ, per germline (reference sequence). The CDR3 loop spans 15 amino acids.

As DNA, the CDR3 is TGTGCCAGCAATACGAGGACACGGGATGAGCAGTTCTTC. Translated, it gives CASNTRTRDEQFF. The chain uses TRBV12-3 or TRBV12-4 and TRBJ2-1; D is perhaps TRBD1 (5 bases). With 7 bases removed from V and 8 bases from J, the gap between germline ends came to 15 bases. This CDR3 is 13 amino acids long.

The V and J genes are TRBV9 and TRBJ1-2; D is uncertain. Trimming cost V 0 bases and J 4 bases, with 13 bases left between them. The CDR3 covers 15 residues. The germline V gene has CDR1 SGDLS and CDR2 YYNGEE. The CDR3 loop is CASSVADPGPYGYTF. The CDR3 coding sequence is TGTGCCAGCAGCGTAGCGGATCCTGGGCCCTATGGCTACACCTTC.

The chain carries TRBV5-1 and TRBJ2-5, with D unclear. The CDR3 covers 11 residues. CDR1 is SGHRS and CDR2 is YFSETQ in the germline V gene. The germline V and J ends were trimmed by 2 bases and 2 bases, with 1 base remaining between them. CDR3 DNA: TGCGCCAGCAGCTTACAAGAGACCCAGTACTTC. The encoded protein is CASSLQETQYF.

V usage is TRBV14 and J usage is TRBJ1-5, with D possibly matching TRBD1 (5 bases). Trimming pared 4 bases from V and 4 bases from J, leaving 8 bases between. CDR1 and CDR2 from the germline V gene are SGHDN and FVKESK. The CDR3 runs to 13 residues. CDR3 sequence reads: CASSPGGNQPQHF. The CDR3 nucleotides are TGTGCCAGCAGCCCGGGGGGGAATCAGCCCCAGCATTTT.

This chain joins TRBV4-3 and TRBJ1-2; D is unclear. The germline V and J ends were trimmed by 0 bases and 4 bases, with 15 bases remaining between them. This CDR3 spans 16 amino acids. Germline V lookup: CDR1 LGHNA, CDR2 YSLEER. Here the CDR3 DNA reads TGCGCCAGCAGCCAAGAAAAAGGCGCATCTTTCTATGGCTACACCTTC. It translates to CASSQEKGASFYGYTF.

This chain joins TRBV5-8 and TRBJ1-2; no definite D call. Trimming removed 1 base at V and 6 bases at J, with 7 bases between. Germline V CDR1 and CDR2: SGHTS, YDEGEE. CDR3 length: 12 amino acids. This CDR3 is CASSLLKHGYTF. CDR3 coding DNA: TGTGCCAGCAGCTTGTTGAAGCATGGCTACACCTTC.

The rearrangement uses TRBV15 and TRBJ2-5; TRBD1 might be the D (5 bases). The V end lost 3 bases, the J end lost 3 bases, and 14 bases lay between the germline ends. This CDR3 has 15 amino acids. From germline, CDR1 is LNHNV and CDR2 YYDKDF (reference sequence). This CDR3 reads CATSRRSGREETQYF. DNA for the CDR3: TGTGCCACCAGCAGGAGATCGGGCAGGGAAGAGACCCAGTACTTC.

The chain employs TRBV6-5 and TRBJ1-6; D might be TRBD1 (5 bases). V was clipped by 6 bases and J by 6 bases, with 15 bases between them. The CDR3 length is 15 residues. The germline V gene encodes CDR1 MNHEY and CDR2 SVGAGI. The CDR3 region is CASRRGLGSNSPLHF. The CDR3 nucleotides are TGTGCCAGCAGACGGGGCCTGGGCTCTAATTCACCCCTCCACTTT.

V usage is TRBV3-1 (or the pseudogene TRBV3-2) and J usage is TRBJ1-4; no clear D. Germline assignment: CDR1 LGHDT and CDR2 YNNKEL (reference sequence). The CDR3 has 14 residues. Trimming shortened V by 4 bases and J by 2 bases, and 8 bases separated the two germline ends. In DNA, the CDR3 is TGTGCCAGCAGCCGGGGAACCACTAATGAAAAACTGTTTTTT. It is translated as CASSRGTTNEKLFF.

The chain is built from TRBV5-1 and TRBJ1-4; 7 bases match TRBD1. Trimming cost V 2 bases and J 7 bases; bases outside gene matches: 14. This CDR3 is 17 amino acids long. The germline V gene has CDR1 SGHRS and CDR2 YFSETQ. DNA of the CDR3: TGCGCCAGCAGCTTCGGCATGGGGCTAGACAGGGTTGAAAAACTGTTTTTT. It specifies CASSFGMGLDRVEKLFF. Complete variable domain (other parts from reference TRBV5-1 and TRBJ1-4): KAGVTQTPRYLIKTRGQQVTLSCSPISGHRSVSWYQQTPGQGLQFLFEYFSETQRNKGNFPGRFSGRQFSNSRSEMNVSTLELGDSALYLCASSFGMGLDRVEKLFFGSGTQLSVL.

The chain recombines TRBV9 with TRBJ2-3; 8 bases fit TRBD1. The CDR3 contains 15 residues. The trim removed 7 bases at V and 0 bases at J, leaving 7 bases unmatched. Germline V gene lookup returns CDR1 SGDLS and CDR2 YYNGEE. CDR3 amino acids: CASQRTGISTDTQYF. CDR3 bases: TGTGCCAGCCAGCGGACAGGGATTAGCACAGATACGCAGTATTTT. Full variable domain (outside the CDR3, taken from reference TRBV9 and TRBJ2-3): DSGVTQTPKHLITATGQRVTLRCSPRSGDLSVYWYQQSLDQGLQFLIQYYNGEERAKGNILERFSAQQFPDLHSELNLSSLELGDSALYFCASQRTGISTDTQYFGPGTRLTVL.

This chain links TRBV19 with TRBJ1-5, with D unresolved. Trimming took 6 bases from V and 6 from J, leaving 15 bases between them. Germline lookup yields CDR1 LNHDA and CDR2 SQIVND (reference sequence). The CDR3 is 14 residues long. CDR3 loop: CASSQVGGGQPQHF. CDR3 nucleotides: TGTGCCAGTAGCCAAGTGGGAGGCGGTCAGCCCCAGCATTTT.

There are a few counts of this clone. The CDR3 coding sequence is TGTGCCAGCAGCTTGACTAGCGGGGACGAGCAGTACGTC. Encoded protein: CASSLTSGDEQYV. The V gene is TRBV5-6, the J gene TRBJ2-7, with TRBD2 matching 10 bases. Germline V gives CDR1 SGHDT, CDR2 YYEEEE. V lost 1 base and J lost 5; bases outside the gene matches: 0. This CDR3 is 13 amino acids long.